This T cell receptor beta chain was recorded in a study of OX40 agonist ivuxolimab in advanced cancers. Study-level information: Two patients with cutaneous melanoma and one with hepatocellular carcinoma, three in total, showed partial responses. Study outcomes and limitations: Circulating CD4+ and CD8+ T cells showed clonal expansion by week 6 at 0.1 to 3.0 mg/kg.

The assay was immunoSEQ multiplex PCR, and TCRdb's table has in-frame clones only and misses some. The sample lists tens of thousands of clones, approximately 88% seen once, with around 2.7% in the top ten. This clone was picked up one time. Its antigen is unknown. The CDR3 extends over 15 amino acids. The germline V gene encodes CDR1 SGHKS and CDR2 YYEKEE (reference sequence). V lost 4 bases and J lost 5; bases outside the gene matches: 8. If patients had autoimmune disease history or systemic immunosuppression, they were excluded. The timepoints at which blood was sampled were baseline, cycle 4 day 1, and cycle 7 day 1.

The input for sequencing was CD4+ or CD8+ T cells sorted from blood, taken in a trial of the OX40 agonist ivuxolimab. The chain employs TRBV5-5 and TRBJ1-1, with 10 bases identical to TRBD1. This sequence originates from an adult with an advanced solid tumor such as melanoma, head and neck, liver or kidney cancer. The CDR3 DNA reads as TGTGCCAGCAGCGCCCGGGACAGGGGTGGGACTGAAGCTTTCTTT. Amino acids: CASSARDRGGTEAFF.